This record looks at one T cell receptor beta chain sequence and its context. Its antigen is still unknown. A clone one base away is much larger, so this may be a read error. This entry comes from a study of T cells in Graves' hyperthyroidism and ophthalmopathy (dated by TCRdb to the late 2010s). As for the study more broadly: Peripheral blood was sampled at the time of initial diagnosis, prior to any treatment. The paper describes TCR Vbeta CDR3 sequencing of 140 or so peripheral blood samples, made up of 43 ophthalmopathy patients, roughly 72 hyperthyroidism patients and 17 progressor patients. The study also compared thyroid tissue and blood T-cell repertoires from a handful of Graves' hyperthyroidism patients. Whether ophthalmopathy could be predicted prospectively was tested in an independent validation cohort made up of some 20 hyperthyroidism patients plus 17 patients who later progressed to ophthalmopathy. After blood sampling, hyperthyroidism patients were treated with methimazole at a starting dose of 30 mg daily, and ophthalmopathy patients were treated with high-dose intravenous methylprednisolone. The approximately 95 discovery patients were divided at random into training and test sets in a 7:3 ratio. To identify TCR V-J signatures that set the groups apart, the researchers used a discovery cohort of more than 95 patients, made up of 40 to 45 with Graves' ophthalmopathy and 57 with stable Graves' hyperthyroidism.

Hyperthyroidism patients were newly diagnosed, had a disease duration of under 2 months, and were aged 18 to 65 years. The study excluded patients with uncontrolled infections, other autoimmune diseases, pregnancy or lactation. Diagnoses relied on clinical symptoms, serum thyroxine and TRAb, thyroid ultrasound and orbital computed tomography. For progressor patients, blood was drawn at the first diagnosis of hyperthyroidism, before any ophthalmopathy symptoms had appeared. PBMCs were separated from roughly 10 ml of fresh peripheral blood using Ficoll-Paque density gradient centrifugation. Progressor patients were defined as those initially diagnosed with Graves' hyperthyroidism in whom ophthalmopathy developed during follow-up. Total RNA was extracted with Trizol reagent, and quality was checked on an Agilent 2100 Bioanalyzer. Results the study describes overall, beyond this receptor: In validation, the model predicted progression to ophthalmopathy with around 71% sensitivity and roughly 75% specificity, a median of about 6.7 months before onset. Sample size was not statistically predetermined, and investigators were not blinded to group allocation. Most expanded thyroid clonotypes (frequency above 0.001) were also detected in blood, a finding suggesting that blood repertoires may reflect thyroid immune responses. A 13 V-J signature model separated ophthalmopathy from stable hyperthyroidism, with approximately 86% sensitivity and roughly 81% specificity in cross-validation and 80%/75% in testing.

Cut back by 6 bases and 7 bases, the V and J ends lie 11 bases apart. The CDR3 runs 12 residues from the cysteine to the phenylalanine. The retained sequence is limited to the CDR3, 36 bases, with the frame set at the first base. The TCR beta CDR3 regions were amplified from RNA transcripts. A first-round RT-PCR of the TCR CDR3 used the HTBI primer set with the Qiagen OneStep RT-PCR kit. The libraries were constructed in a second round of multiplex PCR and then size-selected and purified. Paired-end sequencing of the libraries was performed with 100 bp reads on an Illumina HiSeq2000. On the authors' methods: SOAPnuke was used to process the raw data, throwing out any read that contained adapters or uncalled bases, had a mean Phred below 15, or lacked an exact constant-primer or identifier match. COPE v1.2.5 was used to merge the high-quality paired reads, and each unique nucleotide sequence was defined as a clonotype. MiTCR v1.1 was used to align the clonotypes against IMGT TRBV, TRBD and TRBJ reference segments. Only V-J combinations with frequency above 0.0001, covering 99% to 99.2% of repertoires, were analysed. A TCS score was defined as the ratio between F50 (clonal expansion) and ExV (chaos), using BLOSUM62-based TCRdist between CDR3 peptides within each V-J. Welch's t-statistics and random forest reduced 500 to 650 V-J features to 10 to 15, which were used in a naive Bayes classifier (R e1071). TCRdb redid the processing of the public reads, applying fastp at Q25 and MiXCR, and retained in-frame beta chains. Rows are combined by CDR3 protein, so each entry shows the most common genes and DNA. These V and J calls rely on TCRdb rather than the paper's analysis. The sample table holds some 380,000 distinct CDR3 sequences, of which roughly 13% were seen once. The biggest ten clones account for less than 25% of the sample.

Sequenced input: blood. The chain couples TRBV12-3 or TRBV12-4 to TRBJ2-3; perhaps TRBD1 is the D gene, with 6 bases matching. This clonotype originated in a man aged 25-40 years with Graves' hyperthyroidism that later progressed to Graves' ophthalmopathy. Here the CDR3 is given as CASSRGHNTQYF. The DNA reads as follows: TGTGCCAGCAGCCGGGGACATAATACGCAGTATTTT.